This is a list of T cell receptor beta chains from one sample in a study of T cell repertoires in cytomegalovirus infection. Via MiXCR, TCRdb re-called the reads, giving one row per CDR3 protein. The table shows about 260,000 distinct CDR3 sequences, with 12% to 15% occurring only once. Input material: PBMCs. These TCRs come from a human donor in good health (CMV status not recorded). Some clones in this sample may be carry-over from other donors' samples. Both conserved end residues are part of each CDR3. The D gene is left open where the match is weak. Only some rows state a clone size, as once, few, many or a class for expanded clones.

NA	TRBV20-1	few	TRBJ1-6	TGCAGTGCTAGAGCCGGGAGCCTAGAAGATTCACCCCTCCACTTT	CSARAGSLEDSPLHF
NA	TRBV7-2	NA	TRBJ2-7	TGTGCCAGCAGCTTAGCTTCAACTACAGCCTACGAGCAGTACTTC	CASSLASTTAYEQYF
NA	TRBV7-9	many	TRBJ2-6	TGTGCCAGCAGCGGGTGGGGGTCCAGCTCTGGGGCCAACGTCCTGACTTTC	CASSGWGSSSGANVLTF
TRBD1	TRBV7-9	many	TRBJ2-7	TGTGCCAGCAGCTCTGGGACAGATAGATCCTACGAGCAGTACTTC	CASSSGTDRSYEQYF
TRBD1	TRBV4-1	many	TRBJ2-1	TGCGCCAGCAGCCAAGTAGGACAGGGGTCCGGTGAGCAGTTCTTC	CASSQVGQGSGEQFF
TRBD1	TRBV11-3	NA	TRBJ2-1	TGTGCCAGCAGCGCCGCCCGACAGGGGTATGCTGAGCAGTTCTTC	CASSAARQGYAEQFF
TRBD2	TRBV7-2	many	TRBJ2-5	TGTGCCAGCAGCCAGAGGACTAGCGGTCAAGAGACCCAGTACTTC	CASSQRTSGQETQYF
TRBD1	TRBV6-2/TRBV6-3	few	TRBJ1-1	TGTGCCAGCAGCGAGACCAACAGGGGCGAGAACACTGAAGCTTTCTTT	CASSETNRGENTEAFF
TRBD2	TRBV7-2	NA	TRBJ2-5	TGTGCCAGCAGCTTAGGGCGTCGGCTAGCGGGGGGGCCCCAAGAGACCCAGTACTTC	CASSLGRRLAGGPQETQYF
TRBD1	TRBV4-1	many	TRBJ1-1	TGCGCCAGCAGCCAGACGGACAGGTCTAACACTGAAGCTTTCTTT	CASSQTDRSNTEAFF
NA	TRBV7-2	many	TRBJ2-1	TGTGCCAGCAGCTTAGCACGGCAGACTCGGAGTGAGCAGTTCTTC	CASSLARQTRSEQFF
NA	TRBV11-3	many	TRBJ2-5	TGTGCCAGCAGCTTAGGGGGGATCCAAGAGACCCAGTACTTC	CASSLGGIQETQYF
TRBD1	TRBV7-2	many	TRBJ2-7	TGTGCCAGCAGCCCCGGACAGGAAAGGTCGAGCTACGAGCAGTACTTC	CASSPGQERSSYEQYF
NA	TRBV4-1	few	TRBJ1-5	TGCGCCAGCAGCCACGGTTCGGGTCAGCCCCAGCATTTT	CASSHGSGQPQHF
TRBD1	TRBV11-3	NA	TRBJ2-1	TGTGCCAGCAGCGGGACCGGGACAGTTGTACATGAGCAGTTCTTC	CASSGTGTVVHEQFF
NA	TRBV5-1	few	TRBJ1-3	TGCGCCAGCAGCCACCTTGGGGTGGCCTCGGCTGGAAACACCATATATTTT	CASSHLGVASAGNTIYF
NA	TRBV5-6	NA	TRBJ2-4	TGTGCCAGCAGCACCCCCCGGGGGGCGATGTACATTCAGTACTTC	CASSTPRGAMYIQYF
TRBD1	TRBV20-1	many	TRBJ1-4	TGCAGTGCTACCCCCGACAGGGTTGGTAATGAAAAACTGTTTTTT	CSATPDRVGNEKLFF
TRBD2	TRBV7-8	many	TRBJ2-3	TGTGCCAGCAGCTTAGACGGGGGGTCAGATACGCAGTATTTT	CASSLDGGSDTQYF
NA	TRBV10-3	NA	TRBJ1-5	TGTGCCATCCAGGGAGGCAATCAGCCCCAGCATTTT	CAIQGGNQPQHF
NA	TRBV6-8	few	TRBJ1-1	TGTGCCAGCGGGCAGGAAGCTTTCTTT	CASGQEAFF
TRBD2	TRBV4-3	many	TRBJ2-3	TGCGCCAGCAGCCAAGATCTAGCGGGAGGGCCAGATACGCAGTATTTT	CASSQDLAGGPDTQYF
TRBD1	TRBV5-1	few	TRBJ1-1	TGCGCCAGCAGCTTGGGCGTATTCCAGGGGGAGGCGCCGATCAGCACTGAAGCTTTCTTT	CASSLGVFQGEAPISTEAFF
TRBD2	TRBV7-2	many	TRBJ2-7	TGTGCCAGCAGCCCCACCCTAGCGGGGGAGCAGTACTTC	CASSPTLAGEQYF
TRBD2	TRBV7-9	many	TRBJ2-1	TGTGCCAGCAGCCCTCGGGGCGGGGGGGCCCGGGAGCAGTTCTTC	CASSPRGGGAREQFF
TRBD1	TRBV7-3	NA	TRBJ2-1	TGTGCCAGCAGCACCCGGACAGGGACCCCGTTCTTC	CASSTRTGTPFF
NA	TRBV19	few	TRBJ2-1	TGTGCCAGTAGTATCGGGGGAGGGGGCTTTGAGCAGTTCTTC	CASSIGGGGFEQFF
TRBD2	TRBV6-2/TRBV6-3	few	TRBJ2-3	TGTGCCAGCAGTAGCGGGGCTAGCACAGATACGCAGTATTTT	CASSSGASTDTQYF
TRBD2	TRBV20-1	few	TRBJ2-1	TGCAGTGCTAGAACGCTCGGGCGGGAGGGCCTTAATGAGCAGTTCTTC	CSARTLGREGLNEQFF
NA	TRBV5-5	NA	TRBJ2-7	TGTGCCAGCAGCTTTTCTGATATCGAGCAGTACTTC	CASSFSDIEQYF
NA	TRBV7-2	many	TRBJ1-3	TGTGCCAGCAGCCTACCGGGACATTCTGTTGGAAACACCATATATTTT	CASSLPGHSVGNTIYF
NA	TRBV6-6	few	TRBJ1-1	TGTGCCAGCAGTTCAGGGTCTGTGAACACTGAAGCTTTCTTT	CASSSGSVNTEAFF
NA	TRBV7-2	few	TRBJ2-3	TGTGCCAGCAGCCCCCGCGCCGGGGGTTACACAGATACGCAGTATTTT	CASSPRAGGYTDTQYF
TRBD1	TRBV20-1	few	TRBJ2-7	TGCAGTGCTCTCCGGGACAGGGAGGACGAGCAGTACTTC	CSALRDREDEQYF
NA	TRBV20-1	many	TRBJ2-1	TGCAGTGCTAGAGATGGCTACTCCCTATACAATGAGCAGTTCTTC	CSARDGYSLYNEQFF
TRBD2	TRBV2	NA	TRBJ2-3	TGTGCCAGCAGCCCAATGAGGCTAGCGGGGGCCGCGGGTACGGATACGCAGTATTTT	CASSPMRLAGAAGTDTQYF
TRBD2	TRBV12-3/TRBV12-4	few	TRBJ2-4	TGTGCCAGCAGCTTACTAGCGGGGGGCATTCAGTACTTC	CASSLLAGGIQYF
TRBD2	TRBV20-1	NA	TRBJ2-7	TGCAGTGCTAGAGTGAGCGGGAGCTCCTACGAGCAGTACTTC	CSARVSGSSYEQYF
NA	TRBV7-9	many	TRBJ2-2	TGTGCCAGCAGCGTCGGACAGTCTTCGAACACCGGGGAGCTGTTTTTT	CASSVGQSSNTGELFF